This is a list of T cell receptor beta chains from one sample in a study of spatial heterogeneity in lung cancer. TCRdb recomputed calls from the 5' RACE reads with MiXCR, one row per CDR3 protein. The sample lists 4,900 or so distinct CDR3 sequences, over 7.5% occurring once. The starting material was lung tumor tissue, obtained at surgery. The origin of the receptors is a female donor with early-stage non-small cell lung cancer. CDR3s include the opening cysteine and the closing phenylalanine or tryptophan. A D gene is named only where the DNA matches it firmly. The size field is filled for only some rows; it gives once, few, many or a size class.

CDR3: CASSIGHSYEQYF
DNA: TGTGCCAGTAGTATTGGACACTCCTACGAGCAGTACTTC
J: TRBJ2-7
V: TRBV19
D: NA
size: many

CDR3: CASSLWGNTEAFF
DNA: TGCGCCAGCAGCTTGTGGGGGAACACTGAAGCTTTCTTT
J: TRBJ1-1
V: TRBV5-1
D: NA
size: medium-sized

CDR3: CASSLQDGSNQPQHF
DNA: TGTGCCAGCAGTCTCCAGGATGGTAGCAATCAGCCCCAGCATTTT
J: TRBJ1-5
V: TRBV28
D: NA
size: NA

CDR3: CASRTWAGDSPLHF
DNA: TGTGCCAGCAGGACTTGGGCAGGGGATTCACCCCTCCACTTT
J: TRBJ1-6
V: TRBV27
D: NA
size: many

CDR3: CASSVETTRGADTEAFF
DNA: TGTGCCAGCAGCGTAGAGACCACGAGGGGGGCGGACACTGAAGCTTTCTTT
J: TRBJ1-1
V: TRBV9
D: NA
size: many

CDR3: CASSPGQVNSPLHF
DNA: TGTGCCAGCAGCCCGGGACAGGTCAATTCACCCCTCCACTTT
J: TRBJ1-6
V: TRBV2
D: TRBD1
size: medium-sized

CDR3: CASSPRGSPLHF
DNA: TGTGCCAGCTCTCCTAGGGGGTCACCCCTCCACTTT
J: TRBJ1-6
V: TRBV18
D: NA
size: medium-sized

CDR3: CASSVRGAGELFF
DNA: TGTGCCAGCAGTGTGAGAGGGGCCGGGGAGCTGTTTTTT
J: TRBJ2-2
V: TRBV5-5
D: NA
size: medium-sized

CDR3: CASSPALQGARDLSSYNEQFF
DNA: TGTGCCAGCAGTCCCGCCCTACAGGGGGCGCGGGACCTCAGCTCCTACAATGAGCAGTTCTTC
J: TRBJ2-1
V: TRBV28
D: TRBD1
size: many

CDR3: CAGQPENQETQYF
DNA: TGTGCCGGACAACCAGAGAACCAAGAGACCCAGTACTTC
J: TRBJ2-5
V: TRBV7-9
D: NA
size: NA

CDR3: CASSGRGLNTGELFF
DNA: TGTGCCAGCAGCGGTCGAGGTTTGAACACCGGGGAGCTGTTTTTT
J: TRBJ2-2
V: TRBV7-8
D: NA
size: many

CDR3: CASSLSGTGNTGELFF
DNA: TGTGCCAGCAGCCTTTCCGGGACAGGGAACACCGGGGAGCTGTTTTTT
J: TRBJ2-2
V: TRBV3-1
D: TRBD1
size: many